One sample yielded the 3 T cell receptor beta chains listed below, sequenced in a study of PD-1 blockade in classical Hodgkin lymphoma. Method: immunoSEQ multiplex PCR; TCRdb's copy keeps in-frame clones and lacks some. Of some 100,000 clones detected, around 90% appear once; the ten largest clones hold less than 3%. Relapses following autologous stem cell transplantation were seen in all patients, with brentuximab vedotin exposure varying. The sequenced sample was peripheral blood mononuclear cells (PBMCs), obtained at baseline. The receptors shown here come from a human donor with classical Hodgkin lymphoma.

The chain combines TRBV5-1 with TRBJ1-1; D is unresolved. CDR1 is SGHRS and CDR2 is YFSETQ in the germline V gene. This CDR3 has 15 residues. V was clipped by 1 base and J by 4 bases, with 14 bases between them. CDR3 region: CASSLLSSLSTEAFF. In nucleotides, the CDR3 is TGCGCCAGCAGCTTGTTGTCCAGTCTCAGCACTGAAGCTTTCTTT.

CDR3 sequence reads: CASSVRVGREVKNIQYF. In DNA, the CDR3 is TGTGCCAGCAGCGTAAGGGTCGGCAGGGAAGTCAAAAACATTCAGTACTTC. The chain employs TRBV7-9 and TRBJ2-4; TRBD1 might be the D (5 bases). V was shortened by 5 bases and J by 3 bases, with 20 bases between the two germline ends. The CDR3 is made up of 17 amino acids. Germline lookup yields CDR1 SEHNR and CDR2 FQNEAQ (reference sequence).

This chain links TRBV5-7 with TRBJ2-7; D is tentatively TRBD1 or TRBD2 (5 bases each). TRBV5-7 qualifies as an ORF whose function is uncertain. This CDR3 contains 16 residues. The V end was cut by 7 bases, the J end by 4 bases, with 24 bases between. This chain's CDR3 is CASASPPRGTKYEQYF. In DNA form, the CDR3 reads TGTGCCAGCGCCTCCCCCCCCCGAGGGACCAAATACGAGCAGTACTTC.